The 21 T cell receptor beta chains below were found in one sample sequenced in a study of cytomegalovirus exposure and HLA in healthy donors. Primers: 60 Vbeta forward and 13 Jbeta reverse. Method: immunoSEQ multiplex PCR; TCRdb's copy keeps in-frame clones and lacks some. This sample has 140,000 to 150,000 clones, with over 60% found just once. The specimen sequenced was PBMCs. These receptors were collected from a man in his forties in good health and CMV-seropositive.

This clone was found a few times. The V gene is TRBV27, the J gene TRBJ1-5; the match to TRBD1 covers 8 bases. The CDR3 is made up of 15 amino acids. Germline CDR1 and CDR2: MNHEY and SMNVEV (reference sequence). Unmatched junction bases numbered 6, after V lost 3 bases and J lost 5 bases. The CDR3 DNA reads TGTGCCAGCAGTTTTATTTCAGGGGGCCATCAGCCCCAGCATTTT. Its protein is CASSFISGGHQPQHF.

This clone was seen a single time. V and J are TRBV28 and TRBJ1-5; TRBD1 matches 7 bases. From germline, CDR1 is MDHEN and CDR2 SYDVKM. Germline trimming cut 7 bases from V and 2 bases from J; bases unmatched to any gene: 8. The CDR3 sequence is 15 residues long. For the CDR3, the DNA is TGTGCCAGCAAAAAGGGGGCCGGGGGCAATCAGCCCCAGCATTTT. Translation gives CASKKGAGGNQPQHF.

The V gene is TRBV30, the J gene TRBJ2-1, with D maybe TRBD2 (5 bases). The germline V gene encodes CDR1 GTSNPN and CDR2 SVGIG (reference sequence). V was cut by 1 base and J by 6 bases, with 13 bases left in between. The CDR3 is 14 residues long. CDR3 bases: TGTGCCTGGAGTGAGCAACTAGTGTTCAATGAGCAGTTCTTC. Amino acid sequence: CAWSEQLVFNEQFF.

The genes are TRBV4-2 and TRBJ1-2; D not certain. Looked up from germline, CDR1 is LGHNA and CDR2 is YNFKEQ. V gave up 0 bases and J gave up 7 bases, with 18 bases separating them. The CDR3 is 16 residues long. The CDR3 sequence: CASSQDLSEGPSGYTF. The CDR3 DNA reads as TGTGCCAGCAGCCAAGATCTTAGTGAGGGTCCCAGTGGCTACACCTTC.

The chain links TRBV6-5 to TRBJ2-5; 14 bases map to TRBD2. The J call may be faulty, since TRBJ2-7 better matches the DNA end. The CDR3 runs to 15 residues. Germline V gene sequence: CDR1 MNHEY, CDR2 SVGAGI. CDR3 nucleotide sequence: TGTGCCAGCACCAGACTAGCGGGAGGGGGCTACGAGCAGTACTTC. It encodes CASTRLAGGGYEQYF.

The chain links TRBV27 to TRBJ1-2; 11 bases line up with TRBD1. The CDR3 sequence is 21 residues long. V was clipped by 5 bases and J by 1 base; unmatched bases: 21. Germline CDR1 and CDR2: MNHEY and SMNVEV (reference sequence). The CDR3 DNA reads as TGTGCCAGCAGTCCCGAAACCCACGGACAGGGGGCAAGTTCAGTTAACTATGGCTACACCTTC. As protein: CASSPETHGQGASSVNYGYTF.

This chain uses TRBV6-5 with TRBJ1-2; the match to TRBD1 covers 8 bases. This CDR3 region has 15 residues. Germline lookup yields CDR1 MNHEY and CDR2 SVGAGI. Losses at the gene ends were 5 bases for V and 6 bases for J; bases not matched to a gene: 11. The CDR3 DNA reads TGTGCCAGCAGTCCCGACAGGGGAGAAATCAATGGCTACACCTTC. Translating it yields CASSPDRGEINGYTF.

The V gene is TRBV28, the J gene TRBJ2-5; 9 nucleotides agree with TRBD1. CDR1 is MDHEN, CDR2 SYDVKM, per germline. V shed 8 bases and J 5 bases; nucleotides not matched to a gene: 18. The CDR3 sequence is 17 residues long. CDR3 protein: CASYGGDRDRGDETQYF. DNA for the CDR3: TGTGCCAGCTATGGGGGGGACCGAGACAGGGGGGACGAGACCCAGTACTTC.

This chain links TRBV6-6 with TRBJ1-1; 7 bases align to TRBD1. This CDR3 region has 15 residues. Germline assignment: CDR1 MNHNY and CDR2 SVGAGI (reference sequence). The V gene end was trimmed by 7 bases and the J gene end by 5 bases; junction bases not matched to a gene: 13. The CDR3 DNA reads TGTGCCAGCACCCAGAGGACAGGAAGCAGGACTGAAGCTTTCTTT. This encodes CASTQRTGSRTEAFF.

This clone was picked up a small number of times. This chain uses TRBV6-5 with TRBJ2-7, with 8 bases that match TRBD1. This CDR3 is built from 14 residues. Per germline, CDR1 MNHEY and CDR2 SVGAGI. With V trimmed by 5 bases and J by 4 bases, 7 bases remained unmatched. This CDR3 is CASSAGTGNYEQYF. CDR3 nucleotide sequence: TGTGCCAGCAGTGCCGGGACAGGAAATTACGAGCAGTACTTC.

To note about this clone: This sample includes further DNA sequences coding for the same CDR3. The V gene is TRBV28, the J gene TRBJ2-2; D uncertain. V was pared by 6 bases and J by 1 base, with 3 bases between. CDR1 MDHEN and CDR2 SYDVKM come from the germline V gene. CDR3 length equals 12 residues. In nucleotides, the CDR3 is TGTGCCAGCAGCTTGAACACCGGGGAGCTGTTTTTT. Amino acid sequence: CASSLNTGELFF.

This clone was seen a few times. This chain links TRBV7-2 with TRBJ2-7, with TRBD2 matching 7 bases. Germline values: CDR1 SGHTA, CDR2 FQGNSA. Unmatched junction bases numbered 9, after V lost 5 bases and J lost 5 bases. The CDR3 has 14 residues. The CDR3: CASSPQILANEQYF. Here the CDR3 DNA reads TGTGCCAGCAGCCCACAGATACTAGCGAACGAGCAGTACTTC.

The rearrangement joins TRBV7-9 to TRBJ2-3, with 8 positions matching TRBD1. The V gene end was trimmed by 3 bases and the J gene end by 6 bases; junction bases not matched to a gene: 2. This CDR3 region has 13 residues. Germline V lookup: CDR1 SEHNR, CDR2 FQNEAQ (reference sequence). The DNA of the CDR3 is TGTGCCAGCAGCTTCGGGACAGGCGATACGCAGTATTTT. Residues: CASSFGTGDTQYF.

The chain couples TRBV30 to TRBJ2-3, with D perhaps matching TRBD2 (5 bases). The CDR3 contains 15 residues. The germline V gene encodes CDR1 GTSNPN and CDR2 SVGIG (reference sequence). Deletions cut 0 bases from V and 8 bases from J, with 18 bases between. CDR3 sequence (DNA): TGTGCCTGGAGTGTCTTCAGCCCGGTCGAGGGTACGCAGTATTTT. This gives the protein CAWSVFSPVEGTQYF.

J is TRBJ1-1 and V is TRBV10-3; D not certain. Looked up from germline, CDR1 is ENHRY and CDR2 is SYGVKD. The CDR3 extends over 15 amino acids. Trimming took off 0 bases at V and 5 bases at J, with 13 bases between the two ends. DNA of the CDR3: TGTGCCATCAGTGAGTCGTCCCGGGGAATTACTGAAGCTTTCTTT. Protein: CAISESSRGITEAFF.

In its sample, this clone was seen once. The chain has TRBV7-2 and TRBJ2-1; TRBD2 aligns across 11 bases. Germline loops: CDR1 SGHTA, CDR2 FQGNSA. J lost 6 bases, V lost 1 base, and 5 bases had no gene match. The CDR3 sequence is 16 residues long. CDR3 protein: CASSLGGTSGVNEQFF. DNA of the CDR3: TGTGCCAGCAGCTTAGGGGGGACTAGCGGCGTCAATGAGCAGTTCTTC.

DNA for the CDR3: TGTGCCAGCAGCCCCCGGAGGGGAGCTAACTATGGCTACACCTTC. This gives the protein CASSPRRGANYGYTF. The J gene is TRBJ1-2, the V gene TRBV7-2; maybe TRBD1 (5 bases). V was cut by 5 bases and J by 0 bases, with 13 bases left in between. CDR1 and CDR2 from the germline V gene are SGHTA and FQGNSA. The CDR3 has 15 amino acids.

The chain combines TRBV11-3 with TRBJ1-1; TRBD1 is a possible D gene (6 bases). CDR1 is SGHNT, CDR2 YENEEA, per germline. V lost 5 bases and J lost 4, with 8 bases in between. The CDR3 is made up of 12 amino acids. The CDR3: CASSAGVTEAFF. The CDR3 bases are TGTGCCAGCAGCGCAGGGGTCACTGAAGCTTTCTTT.

The chain is built from TRBV2 and TRBJ2-7, with 8 positions matching TRBD1. The CDR3 consists of 14 residues. V gave up 4 bases and J gave up 2 bases; unmatched junction bases: 4. The germline V gene has CDR1 SNHLY and CDR2 FYNNEI. CDR3 nucleotide sequence: TGTGCCAGCAGTGTGGGGACAGGTGCCTACGAGCAGTACTTC. This translates into CASSVGTGAYEQYF.

The CDR3 here is CATRLAGVETQYF. The CDR3 DNA reads as TGTGCCACCAGACTAGCGGGAGTAGAGACCCAGTACTTC. The V call is TRBV15, the J call TRBJ2-5; TRBD2 matches 11 bases. V gave up 6 bases and J gave up 4 bases; unmatched junction bases: 1. Germline lookup yields CDR1 LNHNV and CDR2 YYDKDF (reference sequence). The CDR3 loop spans 13 amino acids. The variable domain in full, with the rest retrieved from reference TRBV15 and TRBJ2-5, is DAMVIQNPRYQVTQFGKPVTLSCSQTLNHNVMYWYQQKSSQAPKLLFHYYDKDFNNEADTPDNFQSRRPNTSFCFLDIRSPGLGDTAMYLCATRLAGVETQYFGPGTRLLVL.

This clone was recorded a few times. This same CDR3 is encoded by further DNA sequences in the sample. J is TRBJ1-2 and V is TRBV18; TRBD1 aligns across 11 bases. V gave up 2 bases and J gave up 3 bases; unmatched junction bases: 2. The germline gives CDR1 KGHSH, CDR2 LQKENI. This CDR3 is built from 15 residues. The CDR3 nucleotides are TGTGCCAGCTCACCAAGGGGACAGGGGGACTATGGCTACACCTTC. It is translated as CASSPRGQGDYGYTF.